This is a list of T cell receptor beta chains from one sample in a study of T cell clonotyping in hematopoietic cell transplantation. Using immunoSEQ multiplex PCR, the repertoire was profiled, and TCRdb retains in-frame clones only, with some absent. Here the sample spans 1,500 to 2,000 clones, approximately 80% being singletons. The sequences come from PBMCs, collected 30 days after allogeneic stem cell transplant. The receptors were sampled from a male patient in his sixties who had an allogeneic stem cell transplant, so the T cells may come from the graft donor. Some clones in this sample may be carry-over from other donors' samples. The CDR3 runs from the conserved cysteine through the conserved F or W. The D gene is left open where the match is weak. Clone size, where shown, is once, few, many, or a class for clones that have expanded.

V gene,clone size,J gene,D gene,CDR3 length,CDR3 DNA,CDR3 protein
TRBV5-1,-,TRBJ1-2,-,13,TGCGCCAGCAGCTTCAAAACAGGGAATGGCTACACCTTC,CASSFKTGNGYTF
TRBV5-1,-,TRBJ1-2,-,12,TGCGCCAGCAGCTCGGCGGGGGATGGCTACACCTTC,CASSSAGDGYTF
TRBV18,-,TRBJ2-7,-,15,TGTGCCAGCTCACCAGTTGTGGCCCATCCCTCCGAGCAGTACTTC,CASSPVVAHPSEQYF
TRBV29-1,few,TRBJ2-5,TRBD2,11,TGCAGCGGGGACTACCGGGGAACCCAGTACTTC,CSGDYRGTQYF
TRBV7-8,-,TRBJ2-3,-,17,TGTGCCAGCAGCTTAGCGCGTCGGCAGATTAGCACAGATACGCAGTATTTT,CASSLARRQISTDTQYF
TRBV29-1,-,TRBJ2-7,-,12,TGCAGCGTTGGTCGCGGGACCTACGAGCAGTACTTC,CSVGRGTYEQYF
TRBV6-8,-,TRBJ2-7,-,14,TGTGCCAGTTCACCGGGACAACTCCACCACGAGCAGTACTTC,CASSPGQLHHEQYF
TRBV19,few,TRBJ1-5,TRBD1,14,TGTGCCAGTGGGACGAGGGACAGCTATCAGCCCCAGCATTTT,CASGTRDSYQPQHF
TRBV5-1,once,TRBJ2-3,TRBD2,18,TGCGCCAGCAGCTTGAGGTGGACTAGCGGGGTAAACACAGATACGCAGTATTTT,CASSLRWTSGVNTDTQYF
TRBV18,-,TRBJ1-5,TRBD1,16,TGTGCCAGCTCATCTGGACAGGGATCTAGCAATCAGCCCCAGCATTTT,CASSSGQGSSNQPQHF
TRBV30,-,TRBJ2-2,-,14,TGTGCCTGGAGTGAGGTCGTGGAGTCCGGGGAGCTGTTTTTT,CAWSEVVESGELFF
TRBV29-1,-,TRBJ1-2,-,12,TGCAGCGTTGATCCGACGGTCTATGGCTACACCTTC,CSVDPTVYGYTF
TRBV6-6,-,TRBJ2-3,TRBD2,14,TGTGCCAGCAGCCCCGGGGGGAGCACAGATACGCAGTATTTT,CASSPGGSTDTQYF
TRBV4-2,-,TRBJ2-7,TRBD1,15,TGTGCCAGCAGCCCCCGACAGGGGAAAACCTACGAGCAGTACTTC,CASSPRQGKTYEQYF
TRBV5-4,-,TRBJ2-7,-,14,TGTGCCAGCAGCTTGACACAGGGTGCCTACGAGCAGTACTTC,CASSLTQGAYEQYF
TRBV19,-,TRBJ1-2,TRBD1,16,TGTGCCAGTAGTACGGGACAGGGGGCGAGCGGTTTTGGCTACACCTTC,CASSTGQGASGFGYTF
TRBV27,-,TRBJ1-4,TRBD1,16,TGTGCCAGCAGTCGCAGACCGACAGGGGGTACTGAAAAACTGTTTTTT,CASSRRPTGGTEKLFF
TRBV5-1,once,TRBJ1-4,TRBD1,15,TGCGCCAGCAGTTTAACAGGGGGCTGGGATGAAAAACTGTTTTTT,CASSLTGGWDEKLFF
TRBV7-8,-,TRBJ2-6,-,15,TGTGCCAGCAGCTTAGTGGCAACTGGGGCCAACGTCCTGACTTTC,CASSLVATGANVLTF
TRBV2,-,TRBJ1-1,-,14,TGTGCCAGTGGAAGGAGGGGCATGGGCACTGAAGCTTTCTTT,CASGRRGMGTEAFF
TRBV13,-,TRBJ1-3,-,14,TGTGCCAGCAGCCCCCGGACGGCGGGAAACACCATATATTTT,CASSPRTAGNTIYF
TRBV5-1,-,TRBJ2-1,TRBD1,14,TGCGCCAGCAGCTTGGGGGACAGCTACAATGAGCAGTTCTTC,CASSLGDSYNEQFF
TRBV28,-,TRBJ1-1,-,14,TGTGCCAGCAGTTTATTAGGGGACGGGAGGGGAGCTTTCTTT,CASSLLGDGRGAFF
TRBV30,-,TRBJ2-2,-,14,TGTGCCTGGAGTGCACTACTAAACACCGGGGAGCTGTTTTTT,CAWSALLNTGELFF
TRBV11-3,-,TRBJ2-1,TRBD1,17,TGTGCCAGCAGCTTAAGATCACGGGACAGGGGGCGCGTTGAGCAGTTCTTC,CASSLRSRDRGRVEQFF
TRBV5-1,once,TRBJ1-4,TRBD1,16,TGCGCCAGCAGCTTGGGCGACAGGGGTTCTAATGAAAAACTGTTTTTT,CASSLGDRGSNEKLFF
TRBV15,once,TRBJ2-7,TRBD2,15,TGTGCCACCAGCGCGGGAGGGAGTCTTAACTACGAGCAGTACTTC,CATSAGGSLNYEQYF
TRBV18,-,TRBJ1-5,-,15,TGTGCCAGCTCACCAGAATACTATGGCAATCAGCCCCAGCATTTT,CASSPEYYGNQPQHF
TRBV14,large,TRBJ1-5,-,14,TGTGCCAGCAGCGAAGATGCCCGGAATCAGCCCCAGCATTTT,CASSEDARNQPQHF
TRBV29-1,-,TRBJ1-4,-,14,TGCAGCGTTTCTTCCCGACAGGTAGATGAAAAACTGTTTTTT,CSVSSRQVDEKLFF
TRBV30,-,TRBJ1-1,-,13,TGTGCCTGGAGTCAAACGGGCTACACTGAAGCTTTCTTT,CAWSQTGYTEAFF
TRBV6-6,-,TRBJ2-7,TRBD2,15,TGTGCCAGCAGTTACTTCGGCGGGGGCTCCTACGAGCAGTACTTC,CASSYFGGGSYEQYF
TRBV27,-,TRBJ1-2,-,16,TGTGCCAGCAGGTCAAGGAACGTCGTTCCTAACTATGGCTACACCTTC,CASRSRNVVPNYGYTF
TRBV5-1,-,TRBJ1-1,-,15,TGCGCCAGCAGCTTGGCCGCGGGCGCGAACACTGAAGCTTTCTTT,CASSLAAGANTEAFF
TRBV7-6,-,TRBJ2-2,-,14,TGTGCCAGCAGCCACAGGGAGGACACCGGGGAGCTGTTTTTT,CASSHREDTGELFF
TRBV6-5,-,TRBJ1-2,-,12,TGTGCCAGCAGGGTTCGGGGGAGTGGCTACACCTTC,CASRVRGSGYTF
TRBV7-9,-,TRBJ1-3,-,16,TGTGCCAGCAGCTTACCTCCGGGGCGGAATGGAAACACCATATATTTT,CASSLPPGRNGNTIYF
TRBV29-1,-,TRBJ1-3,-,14,TGCAGCGTTCTAGCAACCAGCACTGGAAACACCATATATTTT,CSVLATSTGNTIYF
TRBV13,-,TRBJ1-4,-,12,TGTGCCAGCAGCATGACGAATGAAAAACTGTTTTTT,CASSMTNEKLFF
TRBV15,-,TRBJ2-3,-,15,TGTGCCACCAGCAGAGACGGGGTAGGCACAGATACGCAGTATTTT,CATSRDGVGTDTQYF
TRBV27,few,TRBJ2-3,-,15,TGTGCCAGCAGTTTAGGAGGGATTAGCACAGATACGCAGTATTTT,CASSLGGISTDTQYF
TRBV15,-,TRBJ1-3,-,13,TGTGCCACCAGCCCGGACTCTGGAAACACCATATATTTT,CATSPDSGNTIYF
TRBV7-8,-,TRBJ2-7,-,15,TGTGCCAGCAGCAGGGGGGGCAGGGGGAGCCACGAGCAGTACTTC,CASSRGGRGSHEQYF
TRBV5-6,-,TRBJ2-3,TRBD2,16,TGTGCCAGCAGCTCCCCCGGGACTAGCGGATCAGATACGCAGTATTTT,CASSSPGTSGSDTQYF
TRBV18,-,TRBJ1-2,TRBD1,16,TGTGCCAGCTCACCAAACCCGGGACAGTTAAACTATGGCTACACCTTC,CASSPNPGQLNYGYTF
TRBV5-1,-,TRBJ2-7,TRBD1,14,TGCGCCAGCAGCCTCGGGACAGCAGTTTACGAGCAGTACTTC,CASSLGTAVYEQYF
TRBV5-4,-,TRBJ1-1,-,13,TGTGCCAGCAGCCCGGGATATAAAGCTGAAGCTTTCTTT,CASSPGYKAEAFF
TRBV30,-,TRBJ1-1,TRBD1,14,TGTGCCTGGAATAACAGGGGATTGGACACTGAAGCTTTCTTT,CAWNNRGLDTEAFF
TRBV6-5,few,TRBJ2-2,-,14,TGTGCCAGCAGTTATAGGCGATTCACCGGGGAGCTGTTTTTT,CASSYRRFTGELFF